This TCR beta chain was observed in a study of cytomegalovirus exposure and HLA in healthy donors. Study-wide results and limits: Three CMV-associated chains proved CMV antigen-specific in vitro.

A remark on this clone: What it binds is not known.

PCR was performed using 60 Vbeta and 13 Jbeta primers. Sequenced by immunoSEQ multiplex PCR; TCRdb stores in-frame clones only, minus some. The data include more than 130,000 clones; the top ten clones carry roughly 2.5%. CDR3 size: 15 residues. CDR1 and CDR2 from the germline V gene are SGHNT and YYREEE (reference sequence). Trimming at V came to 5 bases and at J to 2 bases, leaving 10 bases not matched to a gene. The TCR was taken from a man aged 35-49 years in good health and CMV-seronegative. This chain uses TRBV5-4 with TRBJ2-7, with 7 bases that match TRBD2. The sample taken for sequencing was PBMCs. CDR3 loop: CASRVSGTDAYEQYF. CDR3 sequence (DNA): TGTGCCAGCAGGGTGAGCGGGACGGACGCCTACGAGCAGTACTTC.